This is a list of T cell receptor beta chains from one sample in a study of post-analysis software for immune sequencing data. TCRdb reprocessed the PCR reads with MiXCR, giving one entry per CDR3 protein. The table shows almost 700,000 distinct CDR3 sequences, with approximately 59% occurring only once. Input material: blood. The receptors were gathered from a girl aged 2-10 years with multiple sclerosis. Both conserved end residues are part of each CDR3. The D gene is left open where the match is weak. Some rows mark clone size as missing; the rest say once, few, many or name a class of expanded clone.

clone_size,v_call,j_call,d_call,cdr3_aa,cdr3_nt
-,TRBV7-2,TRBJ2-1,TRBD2,CASSLGGAGIYNEQFF,TGTGCCAGCAGCTTAGGAGGAGCGGGGATCTACAATGAGCAGTTCTTC
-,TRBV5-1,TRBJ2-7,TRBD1,CASSGGTGATYEQYF,TGCGCCAGCAGCGGGGGGACAGGGGCCACCTACGAGCAGTACTTC
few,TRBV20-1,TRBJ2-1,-,CSAPPLARSYNEQFF,TGCAGTGCCCCTCCTCTAGCGCGCTCCTACAATGAGCAGTTCTTC
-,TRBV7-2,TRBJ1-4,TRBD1,CAGSFDRGYYEKLFF,TGTGCCGGCAGCTTCGACAGGGGGTATTACGAAAAACTGTTTTTT
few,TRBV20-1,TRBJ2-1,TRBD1,CSARAGQGRQQFF,TGCAGTGCTAGAGCCGGACAGGGGAGACAGCAGTTCTTC
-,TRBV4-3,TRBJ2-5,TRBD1,CASSQGTGGLRTQYF,TGCGCCAGCAGCCAAGGGACAGGGGGGTTGCGGACCCAGTACTTC
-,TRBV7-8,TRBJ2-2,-,CASTSESGGGELFF,TGTGCCAGCACCTCCGAGAGCGGCGGCGGGGAGCTGTTTTTT
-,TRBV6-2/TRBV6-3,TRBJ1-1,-,CASSYDRGLGTEAFF,TGTGCCAGCAGTTATGATCGGGGGTTGGGCACTGAAGCTTTCTTT
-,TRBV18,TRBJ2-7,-,CASSPMPSAYEQYF,TGTGCCAGCTCACCTATGCCGTCCGCTTACGAGCAGTACTTC
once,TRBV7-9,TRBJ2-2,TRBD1,CASSLRQGGNTGELFF,TGTGCCAGCAGCCTACGACAGGGTGGAAACACCGGGGAGCTGTTTTTT
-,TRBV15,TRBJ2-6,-,CATSRAGSGANVLTF,TGTGCCACCAGCAGGGCAGGGTCTGGGGCCAACGTCCTGACTTTC
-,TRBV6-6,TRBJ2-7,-,CASSYPPGVVTREQYF,TGTGCCAGCAGTTATCCCCCCGGGGTTGTGACTCGCGAGCAGTACTTC
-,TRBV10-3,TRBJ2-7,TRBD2,CAISVGTSGRFNEQYF,TGTGCCATCAGTGTAGGGACTAGCGGGAGGTTCAACGAGCAGTACTTC
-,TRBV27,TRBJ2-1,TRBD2,CASSFPTSGGGNEQFF,TGTGCCAGCAGTTTCCCGACTAGCGGGGGGGGCAATGAGCAGTTCTTC
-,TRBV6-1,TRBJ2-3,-,CVSVEGPADTQYF,TGTGTCAGTGTAGAGGGCCCGGCAGATACGCAGTATTTT
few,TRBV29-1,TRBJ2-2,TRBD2,CSVRTSGTGELFF,TGCAGCGTGAGGACTAGCGGTACCGGGGAGCTGTTTTTT
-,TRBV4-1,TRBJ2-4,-,CASSQVKTGIKDIQYF,TGCGCCAGCAGCCAGGTTAAAACAGGGATTAAAGACATTCAGTACTTC
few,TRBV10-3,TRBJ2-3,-,CAISGRSSVRTDTQYF,TGTGCCATCAGTGGCAGGAGCAGCGTCCGCACAGATACGCAGTATTTT
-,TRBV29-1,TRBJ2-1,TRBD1,CSVCRGPYNEQFF,TGCAGCGTTTGCAGGGGGCCTTACAATGAGCAGTTCTTC
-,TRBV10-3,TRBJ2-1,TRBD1,CAISEGDRGFYDEQFF,TGTGCCATCAGTGAGGGTGACAGGGGGTTCTACGATGAGCAGTTCTTC
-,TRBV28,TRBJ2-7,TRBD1,CASSLLIFLGQPGQVVIYEQYF,TGTGCCAGCAGTTTATTGATATTCTTGGGGCAACCGGGACAGGTTGTCATCTACGAGCAGTACTTC
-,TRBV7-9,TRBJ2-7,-,CVSGQGYNEQYF,TGTGTATCTGGCCAGGGGTACAACGAGCAGTACTTC
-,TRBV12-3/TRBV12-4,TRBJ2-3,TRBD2,CASRISRTSGGFTDAQYF,TGTGCCAGCAGAATATCACGGACTAGCGGGGGATTCACAGATGCGCAGTATTTC
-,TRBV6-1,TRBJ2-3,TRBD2,CASSALAGGEISTDTQYF,TGTGCCAGCAGTGCATTAGCGGGGGGGGAAATAAGCACAGATACGCAGTATTTT
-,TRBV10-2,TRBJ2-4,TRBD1,CASRGTDAKNIQYF,TGCGCCAGCAGAGGGACAGATGCCAAAAACATTCAGTACTTC
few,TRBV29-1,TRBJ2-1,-,CSVEDPFARAYNEQFF,TGCAGCGTTGAAGATCCGTTCGCCAGGGCGTACAATGAGCAGTTCTTC
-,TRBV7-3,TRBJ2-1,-,CASSLPGRASQFF,TGTGCCAGCAGCTTGCCGGGACGAGCGTCGCAGTTCTTC
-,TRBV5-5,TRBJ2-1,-,CASSLVSRQPPNEQFF,TGTGCCAGCAGCTTGGTCTCCCGGCAGCCCCCCAATGAGCAGTTCTTC
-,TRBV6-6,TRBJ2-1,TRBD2,CTSSSSGRYNEQFF,TGTACCAGCAGTTCCAGCGGGAGGTACAATGAGCAGTTCTTC
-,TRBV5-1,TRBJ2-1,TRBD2,CASSRGDSGGYNEQFF,TGCGCCAGCAGCAGAGGGGATAGCGGGGGCTACAATGAGCAGTTCTTC
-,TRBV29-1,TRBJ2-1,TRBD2,CSDPYSGSTNEQFF,TGCAGCGACCCCTATAGCGGGAGTACCAATGAGCAGTTCTTC
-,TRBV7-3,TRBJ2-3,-,CASSLIWRARTDTQYF,TGTGCCAGCAGCTTAATTTGGCGGGCACGCACAGATACGCAGTATTTT